These T cell receptor beta chains were read from a single sample in a study of response to subunit inactivated influenza vaccine. MiXCR, applied by TCRdb to the RT-PCR reads, yields one record per CDR3 protein. The sample records a few hundred thousand distinct CDR3 sequences, around 15% being singletons. Material: PBMCs from blood, obtained 11 to 12 days after vaccination. The source of these receptors is a man aged 50-59 years who received an inactivated influenza vaccine. Both conserved end residues are part of each CDR3. D genes are given only for firm matches. Part of the rows lack a size; the others show once, few, many or a class for expanded clones.

NA,TRBD1,TRBJ1-5,TRBV12-3/TRBV12-4,TGTGCCAGCAGTCAGGGGGCGCGTAATCAGCCCCAGCATTTT,CASSQGARNQPQHF
NA,NA,TRBJ1-5,TRBV18,TGTGCCAGCTCACGCCTCACAGGGTTCAATCAGCCCCAGCATTTT,CASSRLTGFNQPQHF
few,NA,TRBJ2-2,TRBV24-1,TGTGCCACCGGGCCTGGGGCTCTTGTCGGCGGGGAGCTGTTTTTT,CATGPGALVGGELFF
many,TRBD1,TRBJ1-4,TRBV7-6,TGTGCCAGCAGCTTAACTAGATGGACAGGCGGGAATGAAAAACTGTTTTTT,CASSLTRWTGGNEKLFF
many,TRBD1,TRBJ1-2,TRBV3-1,TGTGCCAGCAGCCAGACAGGGGGTGGCTACACCTTC,CASSQTGGGYTF
many,TRBD1,TRBJ1-2,TRBV27,TGTGCCAGCAGTTTCGGACGAGGACAGGGTAGGGATGGCTACACCTTC,CASSFGRGQGRDGYTF
NA,NA,TRBJ2-6,TRBV29-1,TGCAGCGTGGGGTCCCTTAGCTCTGGGGCCAACGTCCTGACTTTC,CSVGSLSSGANVLTF
few,TRBD2,TRBJ2-2,TRBV12-3/TRBV12-4,TGTGCCAGCAGTTTACTGGGGGGGGTCGGGGAGCTGTTTTTT,CASSLLGGVGELFF
many,TRBD1,TRBJ2-7,TRBV12-3/TRBV12-4,TGTGCCAGCAGTATTGGGACAGGGTACGAGCAGTACTTC,CASSIGTGYEQYF
NA,NA,TRBJ1-5,TRBV12-3/TRBV12-4,TGTGCCCTTGGGGGGGGGAGCAATCAGCCCCAGCATTTT,CALGGGSNQPQHF
NA,NA,TRBJ2-1,TRBV21-1,TGTGCCAGCACCCGACAGGGGGCACACAATGAGCAGTTCTTC,CASTRQGAHNEQFF
few,TRBD1,TRBJ1-1,TRBV5-1,TGCGCCAGCAGCTCGGGACAGGAAGGTGAAGCTTTCTTT,CASSSGQEGEAFF
few,NA,TRBJ2-3,TRBV7-2,TGTGCCAGCAGCTTTGCCCCTAGCACAGATACGCAGTATTTT,CASSFAPSTDTQYF
NA,NA,TRBJ1-5,TRBV12-3/TRBV12-4,TGTGCCAGCAGACACAGTGCCAGCAATCAGCCCCAGCATTTT,CASRHSASNQPQHF